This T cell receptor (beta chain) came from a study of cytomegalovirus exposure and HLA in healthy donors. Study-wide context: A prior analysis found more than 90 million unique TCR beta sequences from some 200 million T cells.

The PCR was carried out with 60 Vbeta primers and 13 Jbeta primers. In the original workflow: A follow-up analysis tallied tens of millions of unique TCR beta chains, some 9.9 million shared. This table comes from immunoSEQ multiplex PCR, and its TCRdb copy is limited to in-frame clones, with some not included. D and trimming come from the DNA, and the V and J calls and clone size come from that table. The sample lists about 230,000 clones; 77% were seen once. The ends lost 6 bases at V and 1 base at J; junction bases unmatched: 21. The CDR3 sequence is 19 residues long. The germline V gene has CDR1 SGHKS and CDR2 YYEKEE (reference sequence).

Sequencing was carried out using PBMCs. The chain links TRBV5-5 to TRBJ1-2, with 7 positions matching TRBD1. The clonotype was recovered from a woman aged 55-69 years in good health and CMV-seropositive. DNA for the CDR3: TGTGCCAGCAAACCGCAGGATAGCGGCAGGGGGTTTATTAACTATGGCTACACCTTC. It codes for CASKPQDSGRGFINYGYTF.